This TCR beta chain came from a study of T cells expressing NK-cell markers. Across the study: Sequencing covered eight donors, seven HCMV-seropositive and one seronegative.

As the method of synthesis, 5'RACE template switching with UMIs yielded TCR beta cDNA. TCRdb re-analyzed the 5' RACE reads; it lists each CDR3 protein once, without DNA. The sample is made up of 500,000 to 700,000 distinct CDR3 sequences, and the top ten hold 3% to 4.5% of it. Findings of the study overall: Six donors carried dominant NKG2C+ clonotypes that made up roughly 1.0-8% of their CD8+ T cells. These clonotypes also led the CD3+CD56-NKG2C+ fraction in a handful of donors.

Germline CDR1 and CDR2: SGHDT and YYEEEE. This CDR3 has 15 residues. A remark on this clonotype: What it binds is not known.

Material for sequencing was blood T cells: a sorted CD56 or NKG2C T cell subset, CD4+ or CD8+ T cells, or bulk PBMC T cells (not recorded which). This TCR was sampled from a man between 18 and 35 years old in good health. The V and J genes are TRBV5-6 and TRBJ1-4. CDR3 loop: CASTLGGATNEKLFF. The variable domain in full, with the rest retrieved from reference TRBV5-6 and TRBJ1-4, is DAGVTQSPTHLIKTRGQQVTLRCSPKSGHDTVSWYQQALGQGPQFIFQYYEEEERQRGNFPDRFSGHQFPNYSSELNVNALLLGDSALYLCASTLGGATNEKLFFGSGTQLSVL.